The 16 T cell receptor beta chains below all came from one sample that was sequenced in a study of identical twins. TCRdb called the 5' RACE reads again in MiXCR, with one record for every CDR3 protein. The sample yields around 1.7 million distinct CDR3 sequences, under 35% seen once. Material: cord blood. These receptors all stem from a newborn girl in good health.

The V call is TRBV6-2 or TRBV6-3, the J call TRBJ1-2; TRBD1 agrees at 7 bases. Germline V gene sequence: CDR1 MNHEY, CDR2 SVGEGT. The CDR3 has 14 amino acids. The V gene end was trimmed by 6 bases and the J gene end by 2 bases; junction bases not matched to a gene: 6. The CDR3 region has the DNA TGTGCCAGCAGGACGCGGGACAGAAACTATGGCTACACCTTC. Its protein is CASRTRDRNYGYTF.

This chain connects TRBV27 to TRBJ2-3, with 7 bases fitting TRBD2. V dropped 7 bases and J dropped 5; count of bases not matched to a gene: 9. This CDR3 region has 14 residues. CDR1 is MNHEY and CDR2 is SMNVEV in the germline V gene (reference sequence). The CDR3 DNA reads as TGTGCCAGCACCACGAAGGGACTACTAGATACGCAGTATTTT. This translates into CASTTKGLLDTQYF.

The CDR3, as DNA: TGTGCCATCAGTGACGGGACAGGGGGTATAGATACGCAGTATTTT. Translation: CAISDGTGGIDTQYF. The chain links TRBV10-3 to TRBJ2-3; TRBD1 matches at 11 bases. The CDR3 spans 15 residues. Germline V gene data show CDR1 as ENHRY and CDR2 as SYGVKD. The V segment lost 3 bases and the J segment 5 bases; nucleotides outside the gene matches: 4.

This clonotype was picked up a small number of times. The chain carries TRBV25-1 and TRBJ2-3; D gene uncertain. V was shortened by 5 bases and J by 4 bases, with 13 bases between the two germline ends. CDR1 and CDR2 (germline): MGHDK, SYGVNS. The CDR3 contains 14 residues. This CDR3 reads CASSPRWNADTQYF. CDR3 nucleotides: TGTGCCAGCAGTCCTCGATGGAACGCAGATACGCAGTATTTT.

V is TRBV14 and J is TRBJ2-1, with D perhaps TRBD1 (5 bases). Germline-derived CDR1 and CDR2 are SGHDN and FVKESK. The CDR3 has 15 residues. The V gene lost 3 bases and the J gene lost 8 bases, with 17 bases spanning the gap. The CDR3 spells CASSHLNQWGDEQFF. CDR3 bases: TGTGCCAGCAGCCACCTAAATCAATGGGGCGATGAGCAGTTCTTC.

This clonotype was seen more than once but under ten times. The gene calls are TRBV2 and TRBJ2-6; D gene uncertain. The germline V and J ends were trimmed by 1 base and 5 bases, with 9 bases remaining between them. The CDR3 extends over 15 amino acids. Germline values: CDR1 SNHLY, CDR2 FYNNEI. The CDR3 DNA reads as TGTGCCAGCAGTGAAGAGTCGTCTAGGGCCAACGTCCTGACTTTC. Residues: CASSEESSRANVLTF.

The V gene is TRBV20-1, the J gene TRBJ1-5, with a weak D call TRBD1 (6 bases). This CDR3 region has 16 residues. Germline V gene sequence: CDR1 DFQATT, CDR2 SNEGSKA (reference sequence). V dropped 2 bases and J dropped 0 bases, with 14 bases sitting between them. The CDR3 loop reads CSARIGTSYSNQPQHF. As DNA, the CDR3 is TGCAGTGCTAGAATCGGGACATCCTATAGCAATCAGCCCCAGCATTTT.

The J gene is TRBJ2-1, the V gene TRBV20-1, with 9 bases aligning to TRBD2. Germline CDR1 reads DFQATT; CDR2 reads SNEGSKA (reference sequence). The CDR3 is made up of 17 amino acids. With V trimmed by 3 bases and J by 0 bases, 9 bases remained unmatched. CDR3 coding DNA: TGCAGTGCTAGTTATCTAGCGGGGATCAGCTCCTACAATGAGCAGTTCTTC. It encodes CSASYLAGISSYNEQFF.

With respect to this clonotype: Mismatch with germline at one junction end may stem from a read error. The chain carries TRBV10-3 and TRBJ1-1, with 8 bases aligning to TRBD1. This CDR3 spans 17 amino acids. Germline values: CDR1 ENHRY, CDR2 SYGVKD. The CDR3 reads CATSDNRGLVSNTEAFF. The CDR3 nucleotides read TGTGCCACCAGTGACAACAGGGGGTTAGTATCGAACACTGAAGCTTTCTTT.

The gene calls are TRBV9 and TRBJ2-7, with 9 bases that match TRBD2. The germline V gene has CDR1 SGDLS and CDR2 YYNGEE. The CDR3 has 15 amino acids. Losses at the gene ends were 4 bases for V and 4 bases for J; bases not matched to a gene: 9. The CDR3 reads CASSPGAGGGYEQYF. CDR3 nucleotides: TGTGCCAGCAGCCCGGGGGCGGGAGGGGGTTACGAGCAGTACTTC.

This chain joins TRBV12-3 or TRBV12-4 and TRBJ2-5; 10 nucleotides line up with TRBD2. J gave up 2 bases and V 7 bases, and 10 bases lay outside the gene matches. The CDR3 spans 16 residues. The CDR3 DNA reads as TGTGCCAGCACCCGGAAGACTAGCGGGCCACAAGAGACCCAGTACTTC. Translated, it gives CASTRKTSGPQETQYF.

This clonotype was observed a handful of times. The gene calls are TRBV20-1 and TRBJ1-6, with D possibly being TRBD1 (5 bases). CDR1 DFQATT and CDR2 SNEGSKA come from the germline V gene (reference sequence). V was shortened by 0 bases and J by 4 bases, with 10 bases between the two germline ends. The CDR3 consists of 15 residues. CDR3 residues: CSARETGGYNSPLHF. CDR3 bases: TGCAGTGCTAGAGAGACCGGGGGGTATAATTCACCCCTCCACTTT.

This clonotype has more than one count but fewer than ten. The gene calls are TRBV4-1 and TRBJ1-2; TRBD1 matches at 7 bases. V dropped 4 bases and J dropped 5; count of bases not matched to a gene: 10. The germline V gene has CDR1 MGHRA and CDR2 YSYEKL. The CDR3 is 15 residues long. The CDR3 sequence is CASSPSGTGVYGYTF. In DNA, the CDR3 is TGCGCCAGCAGCCCCTCCGGCACAGGGGTGTATGGCTACACCTTC.

This clonotype has a handful of counts. The chain couples TRBV6-6 to TRBJ2-3, with 10 bases matching TRBD2. The length of the CDR3 is 15 residues. Unmatched junction bases numbered 7, after V lost 7 bases and J lost 3 bases. In germline, CDR1 is MNHNY, CDR2 SVGAGI (reference sequence). The CDR3, as DNA: TGTGCCAGCACCCCTAGCGGGAGTGCAACAGATACGCAGTATTTT. Translation: CASTPSGSATDTQYF.

The J gene is TRBJ2-1, the V gene TRBV7-6; D uncertain. The DNA end favors TRBJ2-7, so the J call may be wrong. Germline values: CDR1 SGHVS, CDR2 FNYEAQ. This CDR3 is built from 14 residues. This chain's CDR3 is CASSLMSRYNEQYF. The CDR3 DNA reads TGTGCCAGCAGCTTAATGTCACGCTACAATGAGCAGTACTTC.

This clonotype was recorded at least ten times. This chain connects TRBV12-3 or TRBV12-4 to TRBJ2-7, with TRBD1 identical over 10 bases. With V trimmed by 5 bases and J by 2 bases, 9 bases remained unmatched. The CDR3 covers 16 residues. The CDR3 is CASSQNGQGETYEQYF. CDR3 DNA: TGTGCCAGCAGTCAAAACGGACAGGGGGAGACCTACGAGCAGTACTTC.